These 8 T cell receptor beta chains came from one sample sequenced in a study of blood T cell repertoires in COVID-19. The method was immunoSEQ multiplex PCR; TCRdb's version includes in-frame clones alone and lacks a portion of them. Seen here are about 250,000 clones, around nine tenths observed once, and the top ten hold approximately 1.4%. The sample comprised peripheral blood. The receptors derive from a man aged 80 or over with acute or convalescent COVID-19.

The rearrangement uses TRBV19 and TRBJ2-5; D is perhaps TRBD1 (6 bases). CDR3 size: 14 residues. Germline-derived CDR1 and CDR2 are LNHDA and SQIVND (reference sequence). Trimming cost V 3 bases and J 3 bases, with 11 bases left between them. CDR3 coding DNA: TGTGCCAGTAGTATCGGGACAACTAAAGAGACCCAGTACTTC. This codes for CASSIGTTKETQYF.

The J gene is TRBJ1-3, the V gene TRBV5-1; a weak D match, TRBD1 (5 bases). This CDR3 contains 16 residues. The germline V and J ends were trimmed by 4 bases and 8 bases, with 22 bases remaining between them. Germline lookup yields CDR1 SGHRS and CDR2 YFSETQ. The CDR3 here is CASSPNQGPGGDTIYF. CDR3 nucleotide sequence: TGCGCCAGCAGCCCGAACCAGGGACCGGGAGGTGACACCATATATTTT.

V is TRBV4-2 and J is TRBJ1-3; 8 bases fit TRBD1. The trim removed 1 base at V and 4 bases at J, leaving 6 bases unmatched. Germline CDR1 and CDR2: LGHNA and YNFKEQ. The CDR3 length is 16 residues. The CDR3 nucleotides read TGTGCCAGCAGCCAAGGCCAGGGGGCAAGCGGAAACACCATATATTTT. This gives the protein CASSQGQGASGNTIYF.

The chain is built from TRBV9 and TRBJ2-1, with D hard to call. The CDR3 length is 13 residues. Germline loops: CDR1 SGDLS, CDR2 YYNGEE. V lost 0 bases and J 6 bases, leaving 7 bases between the germline ends. In DNA form, the CDR3 reads TGTGCCAGCAGCGTAGATGTCTCCAATGAGCAGTTCTTC. Translated, it gives CASSVDVSNEQFF.

This clone was counted once. The genes are TRBV5-6 and TRBJ1-2; 8 nucleotides match TRBD1. Trimming at V came to 0 bases and at J to 8 bases, leaving 9 bases not matched to a gene. Germline CDR1 SGHDT, CDR2 YYEEEE. This CDR3 spans 15 amino acids. The DNA for the CDR3 is TGTGCCAGCAGCTTGGAGGACAGGGTGGAGCGGGGCTACACCTTC. This encodes CASSLEDRVERGYTF. The whole variable domain, remainder taken from reference TRBV5-6 and TRBJ1-2, is DAGVTQSPTHLIKTRGQQVTLRCSPKSGHDTVSWYQQALGQGPQFIFQYYEEEERQRGNFPDRFSGHQFPNYSSELNVNALLLGDSALYLCASSLEDRVERGYTFGSGTRLTVV.

This clone was detected a few times. The chain links TRBV19 to TRBJ1-5; 7 bases line up with TRBD1. Germline values: CDR1 LNHDA, CDR2 SQIVND (reference sequence). The junction had 10 bases not matched to a gene; V was cut back by 7 bases and J by 4 bases. This CDR3 has 15 residues. For the CDR3, the DNA is TGTGCCAGTACCACATCCGTCAGGGGGAATCAGCCCCAGCATTTT. It is translated as CASTTSVRGNQPQHF.

J is TRBJ1-3 and V is TRBV19; 11 bases line up with TRBD1. Germline V gene sequence: CDR1 LNHDA, CDR2 SQIVND (reference sequence). This CDR3 spans 15 amino acids. The ends lost 5 bases at V and 4 bases at J; junction bases unmatched: 4. CDR3 DNA: TGTGCCAGTAGTGGACAGGGGGCGCCCGGAAACACCATATATTTT. The encoded protein is CASSGQGAPGNTIYF.

The rearrangement links TRBV6-5 to TRBJ1-5; possible D gene TRBD1, 5 bases. In germline, CDR1 is MNHEY, CDR2 SVGAGI. Between the trimmed V and J ends, which lost 6 bases and 7 bases, there was a span of 16 bases. The CDR3 contains 14 residues. CDR3 in amino acids: CASSHGGDRQPQHF. In DNA form, the CDR3 reads TGTGCCAGCAGCCACGGGGGGGATAGGCAGCCCCAGCATTTT.